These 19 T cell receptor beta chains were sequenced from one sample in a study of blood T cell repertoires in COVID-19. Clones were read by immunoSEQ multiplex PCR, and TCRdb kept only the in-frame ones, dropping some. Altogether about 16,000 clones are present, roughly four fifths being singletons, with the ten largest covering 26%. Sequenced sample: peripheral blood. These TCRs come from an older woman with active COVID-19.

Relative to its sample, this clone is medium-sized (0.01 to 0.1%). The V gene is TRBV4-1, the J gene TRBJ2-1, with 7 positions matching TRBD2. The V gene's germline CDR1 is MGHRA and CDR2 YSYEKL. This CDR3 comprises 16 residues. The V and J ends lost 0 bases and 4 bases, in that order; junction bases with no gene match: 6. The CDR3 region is CASSQDTSGEYNEQFF. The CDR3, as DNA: TGCGCCAGCAGCCAAGATACCAGCGGGGAGTACAATGAGCAGTTCTTC.

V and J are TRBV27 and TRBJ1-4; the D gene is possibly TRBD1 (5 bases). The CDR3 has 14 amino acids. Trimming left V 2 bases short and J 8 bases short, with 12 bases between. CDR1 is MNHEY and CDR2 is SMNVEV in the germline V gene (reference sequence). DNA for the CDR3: TGTGCCAGCAGTTTAGCACGGGGGTCCGAAAAACTGTTTTTT. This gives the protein CASSLARGSEKLFF.

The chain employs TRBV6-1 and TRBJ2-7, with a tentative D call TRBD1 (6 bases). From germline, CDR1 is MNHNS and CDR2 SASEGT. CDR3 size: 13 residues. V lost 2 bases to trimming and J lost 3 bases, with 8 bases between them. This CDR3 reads CASSEQGYYEQYF. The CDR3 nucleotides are TGTGCCAGCAGTGAACAGGGGTACTACGAGCAGTACTTC.

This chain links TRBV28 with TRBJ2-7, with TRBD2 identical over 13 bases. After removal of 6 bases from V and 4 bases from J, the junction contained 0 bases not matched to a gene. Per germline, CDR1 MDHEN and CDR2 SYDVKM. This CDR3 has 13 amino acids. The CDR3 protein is CASRTSGRYEQYF. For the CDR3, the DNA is TGTGCCAGCAGGACTAGCGGGAGGTACGAGCAGTACTTC.

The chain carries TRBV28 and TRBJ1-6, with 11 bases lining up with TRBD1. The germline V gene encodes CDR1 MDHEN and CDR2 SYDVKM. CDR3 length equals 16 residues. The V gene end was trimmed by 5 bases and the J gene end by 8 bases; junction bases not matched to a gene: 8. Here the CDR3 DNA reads TGTGCCAGCAGTGCCCGGGACAGGGGGATATATTCACCCCTCCACTTT. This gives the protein CASSARDRGIYSPLHF.

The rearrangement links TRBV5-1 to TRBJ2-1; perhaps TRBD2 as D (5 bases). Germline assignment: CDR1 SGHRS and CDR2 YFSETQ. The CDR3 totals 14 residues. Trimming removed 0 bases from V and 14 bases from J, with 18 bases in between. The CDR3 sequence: CASSLAVPGLMEFF. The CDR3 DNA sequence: TGCGCCAGCAGCTTGGCGGTCCCGGGGTTGATGGAGTTCTTC.

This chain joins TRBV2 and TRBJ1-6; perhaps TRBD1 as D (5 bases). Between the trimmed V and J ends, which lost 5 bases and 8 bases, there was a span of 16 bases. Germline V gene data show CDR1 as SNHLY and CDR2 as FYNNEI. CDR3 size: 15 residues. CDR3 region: CASSPSGERYSPLHF. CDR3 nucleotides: TGTGCCAGCAGTCCATCGGGGGAACGGTATTCACCCCTCCACTTT.

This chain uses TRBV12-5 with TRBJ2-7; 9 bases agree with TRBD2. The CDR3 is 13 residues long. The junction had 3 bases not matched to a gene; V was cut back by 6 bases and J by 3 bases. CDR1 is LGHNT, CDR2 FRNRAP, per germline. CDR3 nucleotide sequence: TGTGCTAGTGGCAAGACTAGCGGCTACGAGCAGTACTTC. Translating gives CASGKTSGYEQYF.

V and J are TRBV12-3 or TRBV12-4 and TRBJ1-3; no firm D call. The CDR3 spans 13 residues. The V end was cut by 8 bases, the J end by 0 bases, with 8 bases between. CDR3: CASGSSSGNTIYF. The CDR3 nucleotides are TGTGCCAGCGGGAGTTCCTCTGGAAACACCATATATTTT.

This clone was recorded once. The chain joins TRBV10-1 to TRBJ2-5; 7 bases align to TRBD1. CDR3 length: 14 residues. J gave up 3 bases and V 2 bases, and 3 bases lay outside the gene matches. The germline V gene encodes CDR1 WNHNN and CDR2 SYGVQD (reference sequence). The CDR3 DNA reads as TGCGCCAGCAGTGAGCACGGGACAGAAGAGACCCAGTACTTC. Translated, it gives CASSEHGTEETQYF.

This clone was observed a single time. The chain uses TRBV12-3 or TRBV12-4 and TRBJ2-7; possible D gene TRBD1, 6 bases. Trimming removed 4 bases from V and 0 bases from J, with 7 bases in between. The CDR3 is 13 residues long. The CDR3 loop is CASSSQGSYEQYF. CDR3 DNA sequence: TGTGCCAGCAGTTCACAGGGCTCCTACGAGCAGTACTTC.

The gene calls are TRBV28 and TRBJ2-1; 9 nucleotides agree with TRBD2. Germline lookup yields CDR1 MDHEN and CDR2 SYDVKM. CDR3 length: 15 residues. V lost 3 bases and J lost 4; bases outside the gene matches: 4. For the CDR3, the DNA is TGTGCCAGCAGTTTCTGGGCGGGAGGGTACAATGAGCAGTTCTTC. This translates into CASSFWAGGYNEQFF.

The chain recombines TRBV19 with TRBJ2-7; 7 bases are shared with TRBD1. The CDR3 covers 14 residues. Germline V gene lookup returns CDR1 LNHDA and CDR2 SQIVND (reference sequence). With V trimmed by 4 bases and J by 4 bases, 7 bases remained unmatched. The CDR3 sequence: CASSTGGELYEQYF. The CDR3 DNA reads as TGTGCCAGTAGTACAGGGGGTGAGTTATACGAGCAGTACTTC. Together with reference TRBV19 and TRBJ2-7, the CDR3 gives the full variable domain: DGGITQSPKYLFRKEGQNVTLSCEQNLNHDAMYWYRQDPGQGLRLIYYSQIVNDFQKGDIAEGYSVSREKKESFPLTVTSAQKNPTAFYLCASSTGGELYEQYFGPGTRLTVT.

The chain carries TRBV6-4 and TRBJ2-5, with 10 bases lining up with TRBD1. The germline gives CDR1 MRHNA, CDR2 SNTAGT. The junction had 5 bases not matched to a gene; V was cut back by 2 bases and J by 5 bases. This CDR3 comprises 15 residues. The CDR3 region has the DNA TGTGCCAGCAGTGACCGGGACAGGGGAGGGGAGACCCAGTACTTC. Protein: CASSDRDRGGETQYF.

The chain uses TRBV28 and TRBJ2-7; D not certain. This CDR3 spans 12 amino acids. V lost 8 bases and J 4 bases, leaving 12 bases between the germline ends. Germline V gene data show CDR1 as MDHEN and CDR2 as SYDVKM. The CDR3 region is CASRYAEYEQYF. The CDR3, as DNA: TGTGCCAGCCGCTATGCCGAATACGAGCAGTACTTC.

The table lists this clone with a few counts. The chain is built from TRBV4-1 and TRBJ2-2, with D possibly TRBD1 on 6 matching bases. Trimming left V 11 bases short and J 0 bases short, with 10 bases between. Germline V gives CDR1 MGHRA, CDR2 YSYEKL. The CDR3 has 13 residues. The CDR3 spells CAAGDTNTGELFF. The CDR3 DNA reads TGCGCCGCTGGGGACACGAACACCGGGGAGCTGTTTTTT.

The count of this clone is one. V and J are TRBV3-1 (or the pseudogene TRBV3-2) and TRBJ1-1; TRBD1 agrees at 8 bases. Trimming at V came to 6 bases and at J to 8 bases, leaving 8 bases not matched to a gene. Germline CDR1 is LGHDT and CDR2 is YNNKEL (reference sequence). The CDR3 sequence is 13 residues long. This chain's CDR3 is CASSEVRDREAFF. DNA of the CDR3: TGTGCCAGCAGTGAAGTCCGGGACAGGGAAGCTTTCTTT.

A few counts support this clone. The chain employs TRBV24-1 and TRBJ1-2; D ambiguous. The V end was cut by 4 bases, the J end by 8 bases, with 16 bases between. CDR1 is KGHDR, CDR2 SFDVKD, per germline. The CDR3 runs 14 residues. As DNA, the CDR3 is TGTGCCACCAGTGACCGACACGCCCCGGGGGGCTACACCTTC. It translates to CATSDRHAPGGYTF.

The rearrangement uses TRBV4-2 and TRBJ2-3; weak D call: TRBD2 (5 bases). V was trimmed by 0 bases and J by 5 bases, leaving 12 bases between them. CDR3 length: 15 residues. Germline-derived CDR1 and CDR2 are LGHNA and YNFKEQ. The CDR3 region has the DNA TGTGCCAGCAGCCAAGAACTTTTGGCGGGAGATACGCAGTATTTT. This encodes CASSQELLAGDTQYF.